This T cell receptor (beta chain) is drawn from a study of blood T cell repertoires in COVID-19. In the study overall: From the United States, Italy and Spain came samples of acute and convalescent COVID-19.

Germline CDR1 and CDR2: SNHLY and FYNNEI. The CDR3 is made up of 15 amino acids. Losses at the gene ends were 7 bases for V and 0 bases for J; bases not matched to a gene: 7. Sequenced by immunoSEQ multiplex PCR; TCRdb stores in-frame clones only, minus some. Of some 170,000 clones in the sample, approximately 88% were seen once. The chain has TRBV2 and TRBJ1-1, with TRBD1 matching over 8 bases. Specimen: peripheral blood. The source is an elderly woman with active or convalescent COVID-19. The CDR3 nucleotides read TGTGCCAGCACCGACAGGGGTGACATGAACACTGAAGCTTTCTTT. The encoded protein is CASTDRGDMNTEAFF.